This TCR beta chain was documented in a study of vaccination effects on CD4 cells after COVID-19. CDR1 is SGHTA and CDR2 is FQGNSA in the germline V gene. V shed 5 bases and J 4 bases; nucleotides not matched to a gene: 5. The CDR3 totals 14 residues. Assay: immunoSEQ multiplex PCR; the TCRdb copy retains only in-frame clones and omits some. The sample lists approximately 38,000 clones, 65% to 75% occurring once. When more than 9 days of culture had elapsed, CD4+ T cells were isolated. Either the BNT162b2 or mRNA-1273 vaccine was given to participants in two doses. Points on this clone: The antigen is undetermined.

This rearrangement joins TRBV7-2 to TRBJ2-7; 10 bases are shared with TRBD1. Sequenced here: CD4+ T cells from PBMCs cultured without peptide, sampled after COVID-19 vaccination. This clonotype was obtained from a human donor who received a COVID-19 vaccine. The CDR3: CASSPDRGLYEQYF. For the CDR3, the DNA is TGTGCCAGCAGCCCAGACAGGGGGCTGTACGAGCAGTACTTC.